In its sample, the clone carrying this T cell receptor beta chain was seen a few times. This sample is drawn from a study of identical twins. The CDR3 covers 17 residues. Germline V gene lookup returns CDR1 SGHAT and CDR2 FQNNGV. V shed 4 bases and J shed 0 bases, with 17 bases lying between them. A single record per CDR3 protein comes from TCRdb applying MiXCR to the 5' RACE reads. This table has 250,000 to 350,000 distinct CDR3 sequences, roughly 9.7% appearing once. These records were also assigned to another study, of yellow fever vaccine responses in identical twins. In that study: Twins' vaccine T cell responses were reported to seem partly convergent and partly personalized.

Material: CD8+ T cells sorted from blood. This sequence was found in a woman between 18 and 30 years old in good health. J is TRBJ2-3 and V is TRBV11-2, with D perhaps TRBD1 or TRBD2 (5 bases each). The CDR3 coding sequence is TGTGCCAGCAGCTCCCTAGTGGGGCGGGTGAGCACAGATACGCAGTATTTT. It specifies CASSSLVGRVSTDTQYF.